This is a list of T cell receptor beta chains from one sample in a study of cytomegalovirus exposure and HLA in healthy donors. The table came from immunoSEQ multiplex PCR; TCRdb's copy has only in-frame clones and leaves some out. The sample consists of 150,000 to 200,000 clones, around 77% of them appearing once. Sequenced: PBMCs. The receptors come from a woman aged 30 to 39 in good health and CMV-seronegative. CDR3s include the opening cysteine and the closing phenylalanine or tryptophan. Each record gives: D gene, V gene, J gene, clone size, CDR3 protein, CDR3 DNA. A D gene is named only where the DNA matches it firmly. A row's size may be missing; if present it is once, few, many or a size class.

D gene: -; V gene: TRBV28; J gene: TRBJ2-7; clone size: -; CDR3 protein: CASRGTESSYEQYF; CDR3 DNA: TGTGCCAGCAGGGGTACAGAATCTTCCTACGAGCAGTACTTC
D gene: -; V gene: TRBV30; J gene: TRBJ1-1; clone size: -; CDR3 protein: CAWNWDNLNTEAFF; CDR3 DNA: TGTGCCTGGAATTGGGACAACCTGAACACTGAAGCTTTCTTT
D gene: TRBD1; V gene: TRBV29-1; J gene: TRBJ2-2; clone size: once; CDR3 protein: CSVIWTGSNTGELFF; CDR3 DNA: TGCAGCGTTATATGGACAGGCTCGAACACCGGGGAGCTGTTTTTT
D gene: TRBD2; V gene: TRBV27; J gene: TRBJ2-2; clone size: once; CDR3 protein: CASRGLAGAPERGGELFF; CDR3 DNA: TGTGCCAGCAGGGGACTAGCGGGAGCTCCCGAAAGGGGCGGGGAGCTGTTTTTT
D gene: -; V gene: TRBV9; J gene: TRBJ1-6; clone size: -; CDR3 protein: CASSGGLRRGGSPLHF; CDR3 DNA: TGTGCCAGCAGCGGAGGGCTCCGCAGGGGCGGCTCACCCCTCCACTTT
D gene: TRBD1; V gene: TRBV4-1; J gene: TRBJ1-1; clone size: -; CDR3 protein: CASSRYSGTGGNTEAFF; CDR3 DNA: TGCGCCAGCAGCCGATACTCCGGGACAGGGGGGAACACTGAAGCTTTCTTT
D gene: TRBD1; V gene: TRBV4-3; J gene: TRBJ2-7; clone size: -; CDR3 protein: CASSQAPGQGVYEQYF; CDR3 DNA: TGCGCCAGCAGCCAGGCCCCGGGACAGGGGGTCTACGAGCAGTACTTC
D gene: -; V gene: TRBV5-6; J gene: TRBJ2-7; clone size: -; CDR3 protein: CASSLGQLIYEQYF; CDR3 DNA: TGTGCCAGCAGCTTGGGACAGTTAATTTACGAGCAGTACTTC
D gene: TRBD1; V gene: TRBV5-4; J gene: TRBJ2-2; clone size: few; CDR3 protein: CASSLPLRGSNTGELFF; CDR3 DNA: TGTGCCAGCAGCTTGCCTCTCAGGGGGTCGAACACCGGGGAGCTGTTTTTT
D gene: -; V gene: TRBV5-1; J gene: TRBJ1-2; clone size: -; CDR3 protein: CASGVSGGYGYTF; CDR3 DNA: TGCGCCAGCGGCGTATCAGGAGGCTATGGCTACACCTTC
D gene: TRBD1; V gene: TRBV29-1; J gene: TRBJ2-7; clone size: -; CDR3 protein: CSVDATGTGSGEQYF; CDR3 DNA: TGCAGCGTTGATGCGACCGGGACAGGGAGTGGCGAGCAGTACTTC
D gene: -; V gene: TRBV11-2; J gene: TRBJ1-4; clone size: few; CDR3 protein: CASSLDPQWNEKLFF; CDR3 DNA: TGTGCCAGCAGCTTAGATCCACAATGGAATGAAAAACTGTTTTTT
D gene: TRBD2; V gene: TRBV9; J gene: TRBJ2-3; clone size: -; CDR3 protein: CASSGWGLAGVTQYF; CDR3 DNA: TGTGCCAGCAGCGGGTGGGGACTAGCGGGGGTTACGCAGTATTTT
D gene: -; V gene: TRBV19; J gene: TRBJ1-2; clone size: -; CDR3 protein: CASSSAGKDYGYTF; CDR3 DNA: TGTGCCAGTAGTTCGGCAGGGAAGGACTATGGCTACACCTTC
D gene: TRBD1; V gene: TRBV5-5; J gene: TRBJ2-7; clone size: -; CDR3 protein: CASSLAPDRGSSYEQYF; CDR3 DNA: TGTGCCAGCAGCTTGGCGCCGGACAGGGGGAGCTCCTACGAGCAGTACTTC
D gene: TRBD2; V gene: TRBV9; J gene: TRBJ2-1; clone size: -; CDR3 protein: CASSATLAGNNEQFF; CDR3 DNA: TGTGCCAGCAGCGCAACACTAGCGGGAAATAATGAGCAGTTCTTC
D gene: -; V gene: TRBV7-7; J gene: TRBJ1-1; clone size: -; CDR3 protein: CASSFLRNTEAFF; CDR3 DNA: TGTGCCAGCAGCTTTCTCCGGAACACTGAAGCTTTCTTT
D gene: -; V gene: TRBV2; J gene: TRBJ1-2; clone size: -; CDR3 protein: CAGGVEGNYGYTF; CDR3 DNA: TGTGCCGGCGGCGTAGAAGGTAACTATGGCTACACCTTC
D gene: -; V gene: TRBV5-1; J gene: TRBJ1-1; clone size: -; CDR3 protein: CASSLGWGADTEAFF; CDR3 DNA: TGCGCCAGCAGCTTGGGGTGGGGCGCGGACACTGAAGCTTTCTTT
D gene: TRBD1; V gene: TRBV15; J gene: TRBJ1-2; clone size: few; CDR3 protein: CATSREGWVQGARGYTF; CDR3 DNA: TGTGCCACCAGCAGAGAGGGGTGGGTCCAGGGGGCGCGTGGCTACACCTTC
D gene: -; V gene: TRBV5-4; J gene: TRBJ2-5; clone size: -; CDR3 protein: CASSFWADTETQYF; CDR3 DNA: TGTGCCAGCAGCTTTTGGGCTGATACAGAGACCCAGTACTTC
D gene: TRBD2; V gene: TRBV5-1; J gene: TRBJ2-2; clone size: -; CDR3 protein: CASSPEGLYLPGELFF; CDR3 DNA: TGCGCCAGCAGCCCCGAGGGACTATATCTGCCCGGGGAGCTGTTTTTT
D gene: -; V gene: TRBV7-2; J gene: TRBJ1-2; clone size: -; CDR3 protein: CASSLRRARNYGYTF; CDR3 DNA: TGTGCCAGCAGCTTAAGGAGAGCCCGAAACTATGGCTACACCTTC
D gene: -; V gene: TRBV2; J gene: TRBJ1-4; clone size: once; CDR3 protein: CASMGRTTNEKLFF; CDR3 DNA: TGTGCCAGCATGGGGAGGACAACTAATGAAAAACTGTTTTTT
D gene: TRBD2; V gene: TRBV10-2; J gene: TRBJ2-7; clone size: -; CDR3 protein: CASTLTSGDYEQYF; CDR3 DNA: TGCGCCAGCACCCTCACTAGCGGGGACTACGAGCAGTACTTC
D gene: TRBD1; V gene: TRBV5-1; J gene: TRBJ2-6; clone size: -; CDR3 protein: CASSLTGTDHVGANVLTF; CDR3 DNA: TGCGCCAGCAGCTTAACCGGGACAGACCACGTCGGGGCCAACGTCCTGACTTTC
D gene: -; V gene: TRBV30; J gene: TRBJ1-1; clone size: -; CDR3 protein: CACQGAGNTEAFF; CDR3 DNA: TGTGCCTGTCAAGGGGCAGGGAACACTGAAGCTTTCTTT
D gene: -; V gene: TRBV7-3; J gene: TRBJ2-2; clone size: -; CDR3 protein: CASSLRRGTGELFF; CDR3 DNA: TGTGCCAGCAGCTTAAGGAGGGGTACCGGGGAGCTGTTTTTT
D gene: -; V gene: TRBV7-9; J gene: TRBJ2-7; clone size: -; CDR3 protein: CASSLSGADEQYF; CDR3 DNA: TGTGCCAGCAGCTTATCAGGGGCTGACGAGCAGTACTTC
D gene: -; V gene: TRBV4-2; J gene: TRBJ1-2; clone size: -; CDR3 protein: CASSRTGLSNYGYTF; CDR3 DNA: TGTGCCAGCAGCCGTACAGGGTTGTCTAACTATGGCTACACCTTC
D gene: -; V gene: TRBV2; J gene: TRBJ1-1; clone size: -; CDR3 protein: CASSEALLSPRGTEAFF; CDR3 DNA: TGTGCCAGCAGTGAAGCGCTTCTGAGTCCGAGGGGGACTGAAGCTTTCTTT
D gene: -; V gene: TRBV5-1; J gene: TRBJ1-6; clone size: -; CDR3 protein: CASSLGQDGATLHF; CDR3 DNA: TGCGCCAGCAGCTTGGGACAGGATGGGGCAACCCTCCACTTT
D gene: TRBD1; V gene: TRBV19; J gene: TRBJ2-1; clone size: once; CDR3 protein: CASRLDRASVNEQFF; CDR3 DNA: TGTGCCAGTAGACTGGACAGGGCATCCGTGAATGAGCAGTTCTTC
D gene: -; V gene: TRBV11-3; J gene: TRBJ2-1; clone size: -; CDR3 protein: CASSLAGSNEQFF; CDR3 DNA: TGTGCCAGCAGCTTAGCAGGGTCCAATGAGCAGTTCTTC
D gene: -; V gene: TRBV5-1; J gene: TRBJ1-2; clone size: -; CDR3 protein: CASSLALGAGYTF; CDR3 DNA: TGCGCCAGCAGCTTGGCCTTAGGGGCTGGCTACACCTTC
D gene: -; V gene: TRBV19; J gene: TRBJ1-2; clone size: -; CDR3 protein: CASSLTGVRYGYTF; CDR3 DNA: TGTGCCAGTAGTCTGACAGGAGTCCGGTATGGCTACACCTTC
D gene: -; V gene: TRBV5-1; J gene: TRBJ1-1; clone size: few; CDR3 protein: CASSLAPGIGTEAFF; CDR3 DNA: TGCGCCAGCAGCTTGGCCCCGGGAATCGGCACTGAAGCTTTCTTT
D gene: TRBD2; V gene: TRBV5-4; J gene: TRBJ2-7; clone size: once; CDR3 protein: CASSSMASGGYEQYF; CDR3 DNA: TGTGCCAGCAGCTCGATGGCTAGCGGGGGCTACGAGCAGTACTTC
D gene: -; V gene: TRBV29-1; J gene: TRBJ2-2; clone size: -; CDR3 protein: CSVEGNPTGELFF; CDR3 DNA: TGCAGCGTTGAGGGCAACCCTACCGGGGAGCTGTTTTTT
D gene: -; V gene: TRBV7-9; J gene: TRBJ2-6; clone size: -; CDR3 protein: CASSFEAHGANVLPF; CDR3 DNA: TGTGCCAGCAGCTTTGAGGCGCATGGGGCCAACGTCCTGCCTTTC